These 11 T cell receptor beta chains came from one sample sequenced in a study of early stage breast cancer tumors. Sequenced by immunoSEQ multiplex PCR; TCRdb stores in-frame clones only, minus some. The repertoire includes about 53,000 clones, about 89% of them detected once, and approximately 4.7% sits in the top ten. The sequenced sample was blood. The receptors derive from a person aged 70 to 85 with breast cancer.

This clone came up once. The CDR3 DNA follows: TGTGCCATCAGTGGCTCGGGGAGCACAGATACGCAGTATTTT. Translating it yields CAISGSGSTDTQYF. This chain connects TRBV10-3 to TRBJ2-3, with D perhaps matching TRBD2 (5 bases). The CDR3 contains 14 residues. CDR1 and CDR2 from the germline V gene are ENHRY and SYGVKD. Trimming took off 4 bases at V and 0 bases at J, with 8 bases between the two ends.

The V gene is TRBV5-1, the J gene TRBJ2-3, with D hard to call. This CDR3 contains 14 residues. V was pared by 4 bases and J by 0 bases, with 9 bases between. Germline CDR1 SGHRS, CDR2 YFSETQ. This CDR3 reads CASSPFSSTDTQYF. For the CDR3, the DNA is TGCGCCAGCAGCCCCTTTTCTAGCACAGATACGCAGTATTTT.

The chain links TRBV5-6 to TRBJ1-1; 9 nucleotides agree with TRBD1. CDR1 is SGHDT and CDR2 is YYEEEE in the germline V gene. The CDR3 has 15 amino acids. The V and J ends lost 5 bases and 1 base, in that order; junction bases with no gene match: 6. CDR3 residues: CASRQTGGANTEAFF. CDR3 coding DNA: TGTGCCAGCAGACAAACAGGGGGCGCGAACACTGAAGCTTTCTTT.

This clone was detected once. The chain employs TRBV28 and TRBJ2-3; 8 nucleotides agree with TRBD2. Germline V gives CDR1 MDHEN, CDR2 SYDVKM. This CDR3 has 16 amino acids. V lost 0 bases to trimming and J lost 4 bases; unmatched junction nucleotides: 6. The CDR3 DNA follows: TGTGCCAGCAGTTTATGGCGAGCGGGGGATTCAGATACGCAGTATTTT. This codes for CASSLWRAGDSDTQYF.

The chain couples TRBV7-3 to TRBJ2-3; the D gene is possibly TRBD2 (6 bases). The germline V gene encodes CDR1 SGHTA and CDR2 FQGTGA. The CDR3 loop spans 13 amino acids. Trimming left V 8 bases short and J 2 bases short, with 11 bases between. The CDR3 protein is CASGAGYTDTQYF. The DNA of the CDR3 is TGTGCCAGCGGGGCGGGGTACACAGATACGCAGTATTTT.

The chain combines TRBV7-2 with TRBJ1-5, with a tentative D call TRBD1 (6 bases). Germline CDR1 and CDR2: SGHTA and FQGNSA. V was clipped by 6 bases and J by 7 bases, with 19 bases between them. The length of the CDR3 is 15 residues. The DNA for the CDR3 is TGTGCCAGCAGTCGAGACACCGGGGGGGGCCAGCCCCAGCATTTT. This encodes CASSRDTGGGQPQHF.

V and J are TRBV19 and TRBJ1-1; a weak D match, TRBD1 (5 bases). CDR3 length: 14 residues. The V gene lost 3 bases and the J gene lost 1 base, with 9 bases spanning the gap. Germline V gene lookup returns CDR1 LNHDA and CDR2 SQIVND (reference sequence). The CDR3 nucleotides are TGTGCCAGTAGTATTGTCGGGGGGAACACTGAAGCTTTCTTT. Residues: CASSIVGGNTEAFF. Full variable domain (rest looked up from reference TRBV19 and TRBJ1-1): DGGITQSPKYLFRKEGQNVTLSCEQNLNHDAMYWYRQDPGQGLRLIYYSQIVNDFQKGDIAEGYSVSREKKESFPLTVTSAQKNPTAFYLCASSIVGGNTEAFFGQGTRLTVV.

The chain links TRBV19 to TRBJ1-1; tentatively, D is TRBD1 (5 bases). The ends were cut back, 0 bases at V and 4 bases at J, with 9 bases in the middle. Per germline, CDR1 LNHDA and CDR2 SQIVND (reference sequence). The CDR3 consists of 14 residues. CDR3 DNA sequence: TGTGCCAGTAGTATAGATTCAGGGTCCACTGAAGCTTTCTTT. Its translation is CASSIDSGSTEAFF.

V and J are TRBV7-9 and TRBJ2-7; 11 nucleotides agree with TRBD2. This CDR3 region has 17 residues. Germline CDR1 and CDR2: SEHNR and FQNEAQ (reference sequence). The J segment lost 3 bases and the V segment lost 5 bases, leaving 12 bases of the junction unmatched. The chain's CDR3 is CASSQDVTSGNNYEQYF. The CDR3 DNA is TGTGCCAGCAGCCAAGATGTGACTAGCGGGAATAACTACGAGCAGTACTTC. Based on the CDR3 plus reference TRBV7-9 and TRBJ2-7, the full variable domain is DTGVSQNPRHKITKRGQNVTFRCDPISEHNRLYWYRQTLGQGPEFLTYFQNEAQLEKSRLLSDRFSAERPKGSFSTLEIQRTEQGDSAMYLCASSQDVTSGNNYEQYFGPGTRLTVT.

The V call is TRBV29-1, the J call TRBJ1-5; D remains ambiguous. CDR1 SQVTM and CDR2 ANQGSEA come from the germline V gene. This CDR3 comprises 13 residues. V gave up 6 bases and J gave up 5 bases, with 14 bases separating them. This CDR3 reads CSVSDRGDQPQHF. The CDR3 bases are TGCAGCGTGTCCGATAGAGGAGATCAGCCCCAGCATTTT.

V gene TRBV29-1 combines with J gene TRBJ1-1, with 7 nucleotides matching TRBD1. Germline CDR1 and CDR2: SQVTM and ANQGSEA. J lost 0 bases, V lost 5 bases, and 12 bases had no gene match. The CDR3 length is 16 residues. CDR3 nucleotide sequence: TGCAGCGTTCCGACAGGGTGGGTGGGAGTGAACACTGAAGCTTTCTTT. Protein: CSVPTGWVGVNTEAFF. Supplemented by reference TRBV29-1 and TRBJ1-1, the full variable domain reads SAVISQKPSRDICQRGTSLTIQCQVDSQVTMMFWYRQQPGQSLTLIATANQGSEATYESGFVIDKFPISRPNLTFSTLTVSNMSPEDSSIYLCSVPTGWVGVNTEAFFGQGTRLTVV.